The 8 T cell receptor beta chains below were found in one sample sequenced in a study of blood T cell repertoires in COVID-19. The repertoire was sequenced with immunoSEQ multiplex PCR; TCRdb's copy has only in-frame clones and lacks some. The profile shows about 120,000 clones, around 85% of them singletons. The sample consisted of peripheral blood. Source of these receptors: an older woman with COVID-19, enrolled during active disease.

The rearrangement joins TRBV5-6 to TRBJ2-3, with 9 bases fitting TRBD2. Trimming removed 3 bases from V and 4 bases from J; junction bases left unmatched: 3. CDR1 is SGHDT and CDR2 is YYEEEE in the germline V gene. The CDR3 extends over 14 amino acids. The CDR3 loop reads CASSWGLASDTQYF. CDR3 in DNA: TGTGCCAGCAGCTGGGGACTAGCTTCAGATACGCAGTATTTT.

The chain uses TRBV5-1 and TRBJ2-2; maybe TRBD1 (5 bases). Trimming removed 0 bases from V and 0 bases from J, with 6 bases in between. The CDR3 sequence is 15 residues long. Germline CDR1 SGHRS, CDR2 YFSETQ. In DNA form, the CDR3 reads TGCGCCAGCAGCTTGGCGACAGCGAACACCGGGGAGCTGTTTTTT. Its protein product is CASSLATANTGELFF.

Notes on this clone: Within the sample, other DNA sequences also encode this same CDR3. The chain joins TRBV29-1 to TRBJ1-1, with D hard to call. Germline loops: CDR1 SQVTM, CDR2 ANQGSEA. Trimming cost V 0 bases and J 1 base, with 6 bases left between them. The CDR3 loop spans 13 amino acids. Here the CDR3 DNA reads TGCAGCGTTGAAGACAGAGGGAACACTGAAGCTTTCTTT. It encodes CSVEDRGNTEAFF. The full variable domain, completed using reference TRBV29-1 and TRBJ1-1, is SAVISQKPSRDICQRGTSLTIQCQVDSQVTMMFWYRQQPGQSLTLIATANQGSEATYESGFVIDKFPISRPNLTFSTLTVSNMSPEDSSIYLCSVEDRGNTEAFFGQGTRLTVV.

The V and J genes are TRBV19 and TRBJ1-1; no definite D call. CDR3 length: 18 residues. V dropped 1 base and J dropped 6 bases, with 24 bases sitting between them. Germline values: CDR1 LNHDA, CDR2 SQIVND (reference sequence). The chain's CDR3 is CASSIVVLDAGTTAEAFF. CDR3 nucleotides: TGTGCCAGTAGTATAGTAGTTCTCGATGCGGGAACGACCGCTGAAGCTTTCTTT.

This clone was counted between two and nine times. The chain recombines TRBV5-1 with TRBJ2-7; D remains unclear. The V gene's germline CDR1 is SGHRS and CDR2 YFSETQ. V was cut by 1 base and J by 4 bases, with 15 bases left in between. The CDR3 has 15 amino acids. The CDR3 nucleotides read TGCGCCAGCAGCTTGCTTGCGGATCTTCAGTACGAGCAGTACTTC. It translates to CASSLLADLQYEQYF.

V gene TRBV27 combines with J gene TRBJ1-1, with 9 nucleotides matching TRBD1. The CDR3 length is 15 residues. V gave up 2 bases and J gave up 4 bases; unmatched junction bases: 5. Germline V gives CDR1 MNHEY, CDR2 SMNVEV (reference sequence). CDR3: CASSLTGGVGTEAFF. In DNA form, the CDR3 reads TGTGCCAGCAGTTTAACAGGGGGCGTCGGCACTGAAGCTTTCTTT.

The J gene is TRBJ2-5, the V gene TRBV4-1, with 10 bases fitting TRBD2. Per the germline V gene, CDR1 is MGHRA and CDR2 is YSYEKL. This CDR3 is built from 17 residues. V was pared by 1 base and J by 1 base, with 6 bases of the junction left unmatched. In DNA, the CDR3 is TGCGCCAGCAGCCAAGGCTGGGCTAGCGGGGGCCAAGAGACCCAGTACTTC. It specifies CASSQGWASGGQETQYF.

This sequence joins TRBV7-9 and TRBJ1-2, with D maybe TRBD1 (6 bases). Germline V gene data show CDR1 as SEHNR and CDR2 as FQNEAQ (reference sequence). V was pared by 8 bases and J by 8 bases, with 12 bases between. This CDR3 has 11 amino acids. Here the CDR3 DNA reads TGTGCCAGCGGATACAGGGACGGCTACACCTTC. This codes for CASGYRDGYTF.